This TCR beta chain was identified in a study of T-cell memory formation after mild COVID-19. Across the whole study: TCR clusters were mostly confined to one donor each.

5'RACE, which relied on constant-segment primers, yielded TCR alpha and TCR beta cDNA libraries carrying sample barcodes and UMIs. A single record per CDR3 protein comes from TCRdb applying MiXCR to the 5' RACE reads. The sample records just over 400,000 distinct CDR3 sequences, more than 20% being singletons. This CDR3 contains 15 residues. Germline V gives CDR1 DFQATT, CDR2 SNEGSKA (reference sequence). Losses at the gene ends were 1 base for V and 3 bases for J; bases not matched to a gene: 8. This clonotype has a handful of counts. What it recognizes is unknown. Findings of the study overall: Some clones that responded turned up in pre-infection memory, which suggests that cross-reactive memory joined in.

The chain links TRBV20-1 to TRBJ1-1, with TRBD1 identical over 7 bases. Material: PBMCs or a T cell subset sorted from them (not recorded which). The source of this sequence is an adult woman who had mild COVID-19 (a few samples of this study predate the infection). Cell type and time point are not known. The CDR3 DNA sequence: TGCAGTGCTAGAGTGTATAGGGGGCGGGACACTGAAGCTTTCTTT. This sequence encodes CSARVYRGRDTEAFF.